This T cell receptor (beta chain) originates from a study of T-cell memory formation after mild COVID-19. Study-level information: TCR clusters were mostly confined to one donor each.

A 5'RACE reaction primed in the constant segment made cDNA libraries of TCR alpha and TCR beta, and these carried sample barcodes and UMIs. TCRdb independently ran MiXCR on the 5' RACE reads; one entry per CDR3 protein. The table records just over 350,000 distinct CDR3 sequences, under 15% of them present only once. For this clonotype: What it binds is unknown.

Germline CDR1 and CDR2: LGHNA and YSLEER. This CDR3 has 15 residues. The V and J ends lost 4 bases and 5 bases, in that order; junction bases with no gene match: 4. General study findings and limits: Contracting CD4+ clones sat mainly in CM and EM; CD8+ in EMRA.

Input material: PBMCs or a T cell subset sorted from them (not recorded which). The chain combines TRBV4-3 with TRBJ2-2; 10 bases fit TRBD1. The TCR originated in a man between 18 and 35 years old who had mild COVID-19 (a few samples of this study predate the infection). Cell type and time point are not known. The CDR3: CASSLDRGITGELFF. Here the CDR3 DNA reads TGCGCCAGCAGCCTGGACAGGGGGATAACCGGGGAGCTGTTTTTT.